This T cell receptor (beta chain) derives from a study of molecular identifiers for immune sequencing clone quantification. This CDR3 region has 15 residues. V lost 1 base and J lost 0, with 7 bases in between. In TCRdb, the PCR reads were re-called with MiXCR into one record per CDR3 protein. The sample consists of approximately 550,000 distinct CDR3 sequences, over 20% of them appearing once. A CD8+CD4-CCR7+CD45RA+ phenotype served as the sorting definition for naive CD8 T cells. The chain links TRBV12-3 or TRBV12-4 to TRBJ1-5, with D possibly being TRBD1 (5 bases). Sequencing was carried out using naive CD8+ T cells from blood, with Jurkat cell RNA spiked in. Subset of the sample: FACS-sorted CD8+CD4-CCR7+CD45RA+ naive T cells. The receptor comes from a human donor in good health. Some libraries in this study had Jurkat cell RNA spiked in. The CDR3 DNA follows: TGTGCCAGCAGTTTAGACAGGCATAGCAATCAGCCCCAGCATTTT. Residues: CASSLDRHSNQPQHF.